These T cell receptor beta chains were read from a single sample in a study of T cells in Graves' hyperthyroidism and ophthalmopathy. Each CDR3 protein is one row after TCRdb ran MiXCR on the multiplex PCR reads. The data hold around 450,000 distinct CDR3 sequences, with 15% to 17% observed a single time. Sequencing used blood. These receptors originate from a woman between 18 and 29 years old with Graves' hyperthyroidism. CDR3s include the opening cysteine and the closing phenylalanine or tryptophan. A D gene is named only where the DNA matches it firmly. Not every row has a clone size; where given, it reads once, few, many or a size class.

j_gene | abundance | v_gene | d_gene | CDR3aa | CDR3nt
TRBJ2-7 | many | TRBV18 | TRBD1 | CASSPGQGGSYEQYF | TGTGCCAGCTCACCAGGACAGGGGGGATCCTACGAGCAGTACTTC
TRBJ1-1 | few | TRBV18 | - | CASSSGGGLSTEAFF | TGTGCCAGCTCCTCAGGTGGGGGGCTGAGCACTGAAGCTTTCTTT
TRBJ2-7 | - | TRBV12-3/TRBV12-4 | - | CASSQAGTRSEQYF | TGTGCCAGCAGCCAGGCGGGGACACGCTCCGAGCAGTACTTC
TRBJ1-2 | many | TRBV5-8 | TRBD1 | CASTIGTGAYGYTF | TGTGCCAGCACAATTGGGACAGGGGCCTATGGCTACACCTTC
TRBJ2-7 | many | TRBV5-1 | TRBD2 | CASSLGSGRTSYEQYF | TGCGCCAGCAGCTTGGGTAGCGGGAGGACCTCCTACGAGCAGTACTTC
TRBJ2-4 | - | TRBV18 | TRBD1 | CTSSPQGASAKNIQYF | TGTACCAGCTCGCCCCAGGGGGCGTCGGCCAAAAACATTCAGTACTTC
TRBJ2-3 | many | TRBV5-1 | - | CASLGETDTQYF | TGCGCCAGCCTCGGGGAGACAGATACGCAGTATTTT
TRBJ2-1 | - | TRBV27 | - | CASSLVARKPNEQFF | TGTGCCAGCAGTTTAGTGGCGAGAAAACCTAATGAGCAGTTCTTC
TRBJ1-4 | - | TRBV6-1 | - | CASSDPKRDITGEKLFF | TGTGCCAGCAGTGACCCAAAACGGGACATCACAGGGGAAAAACTGTTTTTT
TRBJ2-1 | - | TRBV6-2/TRBV6-3 | TRBD2 | CASSRFRRGAFYNEQFF | TGTGCCAGCAGTAGATTTCGGCGGGGGGCGTTTTACAATGAGCAGTTCTTC
TRBJ2-7 | - | TRBV9 | - | CASSVEGKTYEQYF | TGTGCCAGCAGCGTAGAGGGGAAGACCTACGAGCAGTACTTC
TRBJ2-2 | many | TRBV10-3 | TRBD1 | CAIRTAGTGGTGELFF | TGTGCCATCAGGACAGCTGGGACAGGGGGCACCGGGGAGCTGTTTTTT
TRBJ1-1 | many | TRBV20-1 | TRBD1 | CSASPQDRVTWVTEAFF | TGCAGTGCTAGTCCCCAAGACAGGGTTACTTGGGTCACTGAAGCTTTCTTT
TRBJ1-2 | many | TRBV6-1 | - | CASSTRKGYGYTF | TGTGCCAGCAGTACTAGGAAGGGCTATGGCTACACCTTC
TRBJ2-5 | many | TRBV5-4 | - | CASSLTVRQETQYF | TGTGCCAGCAGCTTGACCGTACGACAAGAGACCCAGTACTTC
TRBJ1-1 | - | TRBV13 | - | CASSRGVGGGYTEAFF | TGTGCCAGCAGCCGAGGGGTTGGAGGGGGTTACACTGAAGCTTTCTTT
TRBJ2-7 | many | TRBV20-1 | TRBD2 | CSAGGGTLPEQYF | TGCAGTGCTGGGGGGGGGACCCTACCCGAGCAGTACTTC
TRBJ1-1 | many | TRBV20-1 | - | CSAREMNTEAFF | TGCAGTGCTAGAGAGATGAACACTGAAGCTTTCTTT
TRBJ2-5 | - | TRBV19 | - | CARGPIRETQYF | TGTGCCAGGGGACCGATTAGGGAGACCCAGTACTTC
TRBJ1-2 | few | TRBV4-2 | - | CASSQVFREHNYGYTF | TGTGCCAGCAGCCAAGTTTTCAGGGAACATAACTATGGCTACACCTTC
TRBJ2-7 | few | TRBV27 | - | CATGRQGAAEQYF | TGTGCCACCGGGAGGCAGGGGGCGGCCGAGCAGTACTTC
TRBJ2-3 | many | TRBV9 | - | CASSETDGGTDTQYF | TGTGCCAGCAGCGAGACTGACGGGGGCACAGATACGCAGTATTTT
TRBJ2-2 | few | TRBV7-8 | - | CASSLVFSRGLTGELFF | TGTGCCAGCAGCTTAGTTTTTTCGCGGGGTCTCACCGGGGAGCTGTTTTTT
TRBJ1-5 | - | TRBV20-1 | - | CSARWGQGTQPQHF | TGCAGTGCTAGATGGGGGCAGGGGACGCAGCCCCAGCATTTT
TRBJ2-2 | few | TRBV5-1 | - | CASSPNRATGELFF | TGCGCCAGCAGCCCCAACAGGGCTACCGGGGAGCTGTTTTTT
TRBJ2-7 | many | TRBV5-1 | TRBD1 | CASHPGQGSHEQYF | TGCGCCAGCCATCCGGGACAGGGTTCCCACGAGCAGTACTTC
TRBJ2-5 | - | TRBV30 | TRBD1 | CAWGAKGTGKEAQYF | TGTGCCTGGGGGGCCAAAGGGACAGGAAAAGAGGCCCAGTACTTC
TRBJ2-3 | - | TRBV27 | - | CASSLKGRGGDTQYF | TGTGCCAGCAGTTTAAAAGGTCGAGGGGGAGATACGCAGTATTTT
TRBJ1-3 | - | TRBV29-1 | - | CSVVSGGDTIYF | TGCAGCGTTGTGTCTGGGGGAGACACCATATATTTT
TRBJ2-2 | - | TRBV9 | TRBD2 | CASSVAGVSGTSGRFQETGELFF | TGTGCCAGCAGCGTAGCTGGGGTCTCCGGGACTAGCGGGAGATTTCAGGAAACCGGGGAGCTGTTTTTT
TRBJ2-1 | many | TRBV3-1 | TRBD2 | CASSQVGDLAGGAEQFF | TGTGCCAGCAGCCAAGTGGGAGATCTAGCGGGGGGGGCTGAGCAGTTCTTC
TRBJ2-7 | few | TRBV6-1 | - | CASSEDEQYF | TGTGCCAGCAGTGAAGACGAGCAGTACTTC
TRBJ2-5 | many | TRBV6-1 | TRBD2 | CASSHELPGAAGGAYQETQYF | TGTGCCAGCTCCCACGAGCTTCCGGGGGCAGCGGGGGGCGCCTACCAAGAGACCCAGTACTTC